A single sample gave rise to the 26 T cell receptor beta chains below, sequenced in a study of cytotoxic CD8 clonotypes in ibrutinib-treated CLL. Sequenced by immunoSEQ multiplex PCR; TCRdb stores in-frame clones only, minus some. The sample has 25,000 to 30,000 clones, 70% to 90% seen once. The sample consisted of PBMCs, taken after 24 months of ibrutinib treatment. These receptor sequences come from a human donor with chronic lymphocytic leukemia.

The V gene is TRBV9, the J gene TRBJ2-6; D unresolved. Germline values: CDR1 SGDLS, CDR2 YYNGEE. The CDR3 has 17 residues. V lost 0 bases and J 4 bases, leaving 14 bases between the germline ends. The CDR3 DNA follows: TGTGCCAGCAGCGTAGACTATGGGGTGGCGGGGGCCAACGTCCTGACTTTC. Amino acids: CASSVDYGVAGANVLTF.

This chain connects TRBV1 to TRBJ1-3. TRBV1 counts as a pseudogene. The CDR3 has 15 amino acids. The CDR3 coding sequence is TGCACCAGCAGCCAAGTCTTAGGTTTTGGAAACACCATATATTTT. Amino acids: CTSSQVLGFGNTIYF.

The CDR3 region has the DNA TGTGCCAGCAAATTAGCGGGGGATGAGGCCGGGGAGCTGTTTTTT. Translated: CASKLAGDEAGELFF. This chain connects TRBV6-4 to TRBJ2-2; 9 positions agree with TRBD2. Unmatched junction bases numbered 9, after V lost 7 bases and J lost 6 bases. The length of the CDR3 is 15 residues. Germline CDR1 MRHNA, CDR2 SNTAGT.

The chain recombines TRBV14 with TRBJ1-6; the match to TRBD1 covers 7 bases. V lost 4 bases to trimming and J lost 9 bases; unmatched junction nucleotides: 9. The CDR3 loop spans 15 amino acids. The V gene's germline CDR1 is SGHDN and CDR2 FVKESK. Here the CDR3 reads CASSPGTAGVSPLHF. The CDR3 DNA sequence: TGTGCCAGCAGCCCTGGGACAGCCGGCGTTTCACCCCTCCACTTT.

This sequence joins TRBV29-1 and TRBJ1-2, with 7 bases aligning to TRBD1. Germline lookup yields CDR1 SQVTM and CDR2 ANQGSEA. The CDR3 has 12 amino acids. V gave up 8 bases and J gave up 6 bases; unmatched junction bases: 9. Here the CDR3 reads CSTRDSGDGYTF. CDR3 in DNA: TGCAGCACCCGGGACAGTGGTGATGGCTACACCTTC. The entire variable domain, with the rest obtained from reference TRBV29-1 and TRBJ1-2, is as follows: SAVISQKPSRDICQRGTSLTIQCQVDSQVTMMFWYRQQPGQSLTLIATANQGSEATYESGFVIDKFPISRPNLTFSTLTVSNMSPEDSSIYLCSTRDSGDGYTFGSGTRLTVV.

This sequence joins TRBV15 and TRBJ2-7; perhaps D is TRBD1 or TRBD2 (5 bases each). V lost 0 bases and J lost 5, with 14 bases in between. CDR1 and CDR2 from the germline V gene are LNHNV and YYDKDF (reference sequence). This CDR3 has 15 amino acids. The CDR3 loop is CATSRDIVGENEQYF. The CDR3 DNA sequence: TGTGCCACCAGCAGAGATATTGTAGGGGAGAACGAGCAGTACTTC.

V gene TRBV5-1 combines with J gene TRBJ2-5; maybe TRBD1 (6 bases). The CDR3 loop spans 17 amino acids. Trimming cost V 3 bases and J 5 bases, with 23 bases left between them. Germline V gene sequence: CDR1 SGHRS, CDR2 YFSETQ. The chain's CDR3 is CASSSPKMTGVRETQYF. For the CDR3, the DNA is TGCGCCAGCAGCTCGCCGAAAATGACAGGTGTTCGGGAGACCCAGTACTTC.

V gene TRBV21-1 combines with J gene TRBJ1-5; the D call TRBD1 from the table was never checked on the DNA. TRBV21-1 is shown as a pseudogene. This CDR3 is 19 amino acids long. The CDR3 DNA is TGTGCCATCAACCCTGGAGGTATCAGGGGGCCCTATAGCAATCAGCCCCAGCATTTT. Translated: CAINPGGIRGPYSNQPQHF.

The chain couples TRBV5-1 to TRBJ1-1, with TRBD1 as a possible D gene (5 bases). The CDR3 consists of 15 residues. V was trimmed by 0 bases and J by 5 bases, leaving 14 bases between them. Germline lookup yields CDR1 SGHRS and CDR2 YFSETQ. CDR3 amino acids: CASSLAGGDGTEAFF. The CDR3 nucleotides are TGCGCCAGCAGCTTGGCCGGAGGGGATGGTACTGAAGCTTTCTTT.

DNA for the CDR3: TGTGCCAGTAGTATGGGGCCTAGCGGGGGCTACGAGCAGTACTTC. Encoded protein: CASSMGPSGGYEQYF. The gene calls are TRBV19 and TRBJ2-7, with 10 bases lining up with TRBD2. CDR3 length: 15 residues. The V and J ends lost 3 bases and 3 bases, in that order; junction bases with no gene match: 5. Germline loops: CDR1 LNHDA, CDR2 SQIVND (reference sequence). The full variable domain, in which reference TRBV19 and TRBJ2-7 provide the parts outside the CDR3, is DGGITQSPKYLFRKEGQNVTLSCEQNLNHDAMYWYRQDPGQGLRLIYYSQIVNDFQKGDIAEGYSVSREKKESFPLTVTSAQKNPTAFYLCASSMGPSGGYEQYFGPGTRLTVT.

This clone was seen a few times. V and J are TRBV11-2 and TRBJ2-7; D uncertain. Between the trimmed V and J ends, which lost 4 bases and 3 bases, there was a span of 7 bases. Germline V gives CDR1 SGHAT, CDR2 FQNNGV. The CDR3 is 12 residues long. The CDR3 DNA reads TGTGCCAGCAGCTCTGGGAACTACGAGCAGTACTTC. Its translation: CASSSGNYEQYF. Based on the CDR3 plus reference TRBV11-2 and TRBJ2-7, the full variable domain is EAGVAQSPRYKIIEKRQSVAFWCNPISGHATLYWYQQILGQGPKLLIQFQNNGVVDDSQLPKDRFSAERLKGVDSTLKIQPAKLEDSAVYLCASSSGNYEQYFGPGTRLTVT.

This chain links TRBV13 with TRBJ2-5; D possibly matches TRBD1 or TRBD2 (6 bases each). Germline CDR1 and CDR2: PRHDT and FYEKMQ (reference sequence). The CDR3 runs to 15 residues. V shed 0 bases and J shed 6 bases, with 14 bases lying between them. CDR3 in amino acids: CASSLGGGPSKTQYF. The CDR3 region has the DNA TGTGCCAGCAGCTTAGGAGGGGGGCCCTCGAAGACCCAGTACTTC.

The chain couples TRBV19 to TRBJ2-1; 10 nucleotides line up with TRBD1. V lost 6 bases, J lost 4 bases, and 3 bases stayed unmatched. The length of the CDR3 is 14 residues. CDR1 LNHDA and CDR2 SQIVND come from the germline V gene (reference sequence). CDR3 bases: TGTGCCAGTAGAAGGGACAGGGGTTACAATGAGCAGTTCTTC. Its protein is CASRRDRGYNEQFF.

This clone is judged medium-sized. The chain recombines TRBV5-1 with TRBJ1-6, with TRBD1 matching over 9 bases. This CDR3 is 17 amino acids long. Germline V gives CDR1 SGHRS, CDR2 YFSETQ. V trimming: 3 bases; J trimming: 2 bases; junction bases outside the gene matches: 6. CDR3 loop: CASSSGTGITYNSPLHF. The CDR3 coding sequence is TGCGCCAGCAGCTCGGGGACAGGGATCACCTATAATTCACCCCTCCACTTT.

This clone has a single count. The chain combines TRBV7-2 with TRBJ2-1, with D unresolved. Trimming pared 0 bases from V and 9 bases from J, leaving 3 bases between. The V gene's germline CDR1 is SGHTA and CDR2 FQGNSA. The CDR3 has 11 residues. CDR3 sequence (DNA): TGTGCCAGCAGCTTAGCGTTTGAGCAGTTCTTC. It is translated as CASSLAFEQFF.

This chain joins TRBV6-1 and TRBJ1-1; possibly TRBD1 for D (5 bases). V shed 6 bases and J shed 4 bases, with 6 bases lying between them. Germline values: CDR1 MNHNS, CDR2 SASEGT. This CDR3 is built from 11 residues. The CDR3 nucleotides read TGTGCCAGCAGCAGGGTCACTGAAGCTTTCTTT. Translated: CASSRVTEAFF.

The J gene is TRBJ1-1, the V gene TRBV4-1; 7 nucleotides line up with TRBD1. The J segment lost 4 bases and the V segment lost 4 bases, leaving 3 bases of the junction unmatched. The CDR3 runs 13 residues. In germline, CDR1 is MGHRA, CDR2 YSYEKL. CDR3 loop: CASSRGGSTEAFF. In DNA form, the CDR3 reads TGCGCCAGCAGCCGAGGGGGCAGCACTGAAGCTTTCTTT.

The rearrangement links TRBV2 to TRBJ2-7; possible D gene TRBD1, 6 bases. The CDR3 covers 14 residues. CDR1 is SNHLY, CDR2 FYNNEI, per germline. The V gene lost 6 bases and the J gene lost 0 bases, with 12 bases spanning the gap. CDR3 protein: CASRDGTNSYEQYF. The CDR3 DNA reads TGTGCCAGCAGGGACGGGACAAACTCCTACGAGCAGTACTTC.

The chain has TRBV5-1 and TRBJ1-2; 12 positions agree with TRBD1. Trimming cost V 3 bases and J 7 bases; bases outside gene matches: 7. Germline V gene data show CDR1 as SGHRS and CDR2 as YFSETQ. This CDR3 contains 15 residues. The CDR3 DNA reads as TGCGCCAGCAGCTCGGGGACAGGGGGCGTAGGTGGCTACACCTTC. It specifies CASSSGTGGVGGYTF.

The V and J genes are TRBV7-3 and TRBJ2-5; 9 bases align to TRBD1. The CDR3 is 14 residues long. Per germline, CDR1 SGHTA and CDR2 FQGTGA. Trimming removed 5 bases from V and 5 bases from J; junction bases left unmatched: 6. The CDR3 region is CASSPTGGGETQYF. The CDR3, as DNA: TGTGCCAGCAGCCCAACAGGGGGCGGGGAGACCCAGTACTTC.

The V and J genes are TRBV28 and TRBJ1-2; 9 nucleotides line up with TRBD1. The CDR3 spans 14 residues. V lost 4 bases to trimming and J lost 4 bases; unmatched junction nucleotides: 4. Germline V gene data show CDR1 as MDHEN and CDR2 as SYDVKM. The CDR3 region has the DNA TGTGCCAGCAGTTACAGGGGGCGCAGCTATGGCTACACCTTC. It codes for CASSYRGRSYGYTF.

V usage is TRBV10-3 and J usage is TRBJ1-1, with a possible D match to TRBD1 (6 bases). V lost 3 bases and J lost 2, with 10 bases in between. The CDR3 consists of 14 residues. Germline CDR1 reads ENHRY; CDR2 reads SYGVKD. The DNA of the CDR3 is TGTGCCATCAGTGACGGCAGGGGCAACACTGAAGCTTTCTTT. This encodes CAISDGRGNTEAFF.

The chain combines TRBV9 with TRBJ1-6; D call uncertain. Germline CDR1 and CDR2: SGDLS and YYNGEE. There are 14 residues in the CDR3. Trimming cost V 0 bases and J 7 bases, with 8 bases left between them. CDR3 protein: CASSVATTNSPLHF. CDR3 nucleotides: TGTGCCAGCAGCGTAGCTACGACAAATTCACCCCTCCACTTT.

This clone was seen only once. The CDR3 DNA is TGTGCCAGCAGCCAACCAGAGGGGGCGCGTACCGGGGAGCTGTTTTTT. It is translated as CASSQPEGARTGELFF. The rearrangement links TRBV11-3 to TRBJ2-2; 7 bases agree with TRBD1. Germline V gene lookup returns CDR1 SGHNT and CDR2 YENEEA. This CDR3 contains 16 residues. The V and J ends lost 5 bases and 5 bases, in that order; junction bases with no gene match: 11.

V usage is TRBV28 and J usage is TRBJ2-5; 11 positions agree with TRBD2. This CDR3 contains 15 residues. CDR1 and CDR2 (germline): MDHEN, SYDVKM. The ends lost 3 bases at V and 3 bases at J; junction bases unmatched: 3. The CDR3 loop is CASSFQLAGEETQYF. The CDR3 DNA follows: TGTGCCAGCAGTTTCCAACTAGCGGGGGAAGAGACCCAGTACTTC.

The rearrangement links TRBV10-1 to TRBJ2-7; 11 positions agree with TRBD1. Trimming took 6 bases from V and 6 from J; bases not matched to a gene: 7. Germline-derived CDR1 and CDR2 are WNHNN and SYGVQD (reference sequence). This CDR3 comprises 14 residues. CDR3 nucleotide sequence: TGCGCCAGCAGCGCGGGGACAGGGGGTGTCGAGCAGTACTTC. It is translated as CASSAGTGGVEQYF.